The 6 T cell receptor beta chains given below trace back to one sample, sequenced in a study of CD8 T cells in Susac syndrome. RNA totalling about 0.5 to 1 ug underwent reverse transcription with random hexamers. Each CDR3 protein is one row after TCRdb ran MiXCR on the immunoSEQ multiplex PCR reads. Of about 70,000 distinct CDR3 sequences listed, over 90% are singletons. Sequencing was performed on CD4+ T cells from PBMCs. The receptors stem from a human donor with multiple sclerosis.

V gene TRBV7-9 combines with J gene TRBJ1-1; D is unclear. CDR3 length: 14 residues. V shed 5 bases and J shed 0 bases, with 10 bases lying between them. The V gene's germline CDR1 is SEHNR and CDR2 FQNEAQ (reference sequence). The CDR3 sequence is CASSARALNTEAFF. The DNA for the CDR3 is TGTGCCAGCAGCGCAAGGGCCTTGAACACTGAAGCTTTCTTT.

The chain joins TRBV29-1 to TRBJ2-7, with D possibly being TRBD1 or TRBD2 (5 bases each). CDR3 length: 12 amino acids. V was pared by 3 bases and J by 9 bases, with 15 bases between. From germline, CDR1 is SQVTM and CDR2 ANQGSEA. The CDR3 DNA reads as TGCAGCGTTGAGGCCGGGGCGGGTTGGCAGTACTTC. Its protein is CSVEAGAGWQYF.

The chain recombines TRBV29-1 with TRBJ2-3; 12 bases align to TRBD2. Germline V gene data show CDR1 as SQVTM and CDR2 as ANQGSEA. The J segment lost 4 bases and the V segment lost 4 bases, leaving 9 bases of the junction unmatched. This CDR3 contains 16 residues. The CDR3 coding sequence is TGCAGCGTTGTGAGGACTAGCGGGATAGTGTCAGATACGCAGTATTTT. Translation gives CSVVRTSGIVSDTQYF.

The chain carries TRBV28 and TRBJ2-5; the D is unclear. CDR1 and CDR2 (germline): MDHEN, SYDVKM. Trimming stripped 8 bases from V and 7 bases from J, with 14 bases between. The CDR3 sequence is 12 residues long. This CDR3 reads CASLTVWGTQYF. CDR3 DNA: TGTGCCAGCTTGACCGTATGGGGGACCCAGTACTTC. The full variable domain, rest sourced from reference TRBV28 and TRBJ2-5, is DVKVTQSSRYLVKRTGEKVFLECVQDMDHENMFWYRQDPGLGLRLIYFSYDVKMKEKGDIPEGYSVSREKKERFSLILESASTNQTSMYLCASLTVWGTQYFGPGTRLLVL.

The genes are TRBV19 and TRBJ1-2; perhaps TRBD1 as D (5 bases). CDR3 length: 13 amino acids. Trimming took 6 bases from V and 4 from J, leaving 12 bases between them. Germline CDR1 and CDR2: LNHDA and SQIVND (reference sequence). This chain's CDR3 is CASRLTGVYGYTF. CDR3 nucleotide sequence: TGTGCCAGTAGACTAACAGGAGTCTATGGCTACACCTTC. Filled out from reference TRBV19 and TRBJ1-2, the complete variable domain reads DGGITQSPKYLFRKEGQNVTLSCEQNLNHDAMYWYRQDPGQGLRLIYYSQIVNDFQKGDIAEGYSVSREKKESFPLTVTSAQKNPTAFYLCASRLTGVYGYTFGSGTRLTVV.

The V gene is TRBV6-1, the J gene TRBJ1-5; no reliable D call. The V end was cut by 8 bases, the J end by 0 bases, with 11 bases between. This CDR3 is 14 amino acids long. The V gene's germline CDR1 is MNHNS and CDR2 SASEGT. The CDR3 loop reads CASEEANSNQPQHF. The CDR3 DNA reads as TGTGCCAGCGAAGAAGCTAATAGCAATCAGCCCCAGCATTTT.